This TCR beta chain was sequenced during a study of siplizumab effects on memory and regulatory T cells (dated by TCRdb to the late 2010s). With regard to the full study: The effect of the anti-CD2 antibody siplizumab on alloreactive T-cell subsets was examined in allogeneic mixed lymphocyte reactions constructed from human PBMCs. Broad study findings and their caveats: Among mappable alloreactive CD4+ clones, an average Treg-derived fraction of almost 70% was observed with siplizumab, compared with around 28% in control reactions. Roughly 80-97% of proliferating CD4+ or CD8+ clones could not be assigned a naive or memory phenotype. Because sequences at frequencies below about 10^-5 were poorly captured, only a minor fraction of alloreactive clones could be mapped back to unstimulated subsets. Whether proliferating Tregs from siplizumab cultures actually had suppressive function was not functionally confirmed. Siplizumab significantly reduced the cumulative frequency of alloreactive sequences traceable to unstimulated CD4+ memory T cells. Compared with memory T cells, unstimulated naive T cells appeared more diverse, and naive cells seemed to make a substantial contribution to the alloresponse.

Unstimulated CD4+ memory cells were also sequenced in three donor pairs, together with CD4+ naive, CD8+ TEMRA, CD8+ naive and CD8+ effector memory subsets. Sorted unstimulated T cells and proliferating T cells recovered from mixed lymphocyte reactions were subjected to TCRbeta CDR3 sequencing. Fresh whole blood from about ten HLA-typed healthy donors served as the source for isolating PBMCs. Concerning this clone itself: Its target antigen remains unknown. Within one base of it there is no much larger clone, and no base qualities were kept.

To prepare the library, the immunoSEQ multiplex PCR assay was applied. Approximately 100,000 TCR templates per sample were assayed on the deep sequencing platform. Genomic DNA extracted from sorted T cells was used for TCRbeta CDR3 sequencing. In the original analysis: Clonal analysis of TCRbeta CDR3 data was done in the R programming language. Comparing unstimulated samples against CFSE-low samples taken after the reaction was how alloreactive CD4+ and CD8+ clones were defined. Regulatory or non-regulatory origin was assigned to alloreactive CD4+ clones by matching of sequences to sorted unstimulated Treg and non-Treg repertoires. Sourced from immuneACCESS, this table was stored by TCRdb with only in-frame sequences that have V and J called. A share of the clones is absent; for the studies checked, an unresolved V gene accounts for under half, and the remainder has no known explanation. That table supplies the V and J calls and clone size; D and trimming were determined from the DNA. This sample has 55,000 to 80,000 clones in its table, and 65% to 80% of those were observed once. About 0.42% of the sample belongs to the ten largest clones.

Sequencing input: memory CD4+ T cells sorted from blood. What this sample's cell subset or site label stands for: unstimulated CD4+ memory T cells. This TCR was sampled from a human donor in good health.

CDR3 sequence: CASSRVSATGGGYTF. The DNA reads as follows: TGTGCCAGCAGCCGGGTCTCGGCGACAGGCGGTGGCTACACCTTC. The chain is assembled from TRBV6-5 and TRBJ1-2; the D gene is perhaps TRBD1, on 6 matching bases. The CDR3, from cysteine to phenylalanine, totals 15 residues. Solely the CDR3 DNA is kept, with 45 bases framed from the first base. V sheds 6 bases and J sheds 7 bases, leaving 21 bases between their ends. CDR1 and CDR2 (MNHEY, SVGAGI) derive from the germline V gene.